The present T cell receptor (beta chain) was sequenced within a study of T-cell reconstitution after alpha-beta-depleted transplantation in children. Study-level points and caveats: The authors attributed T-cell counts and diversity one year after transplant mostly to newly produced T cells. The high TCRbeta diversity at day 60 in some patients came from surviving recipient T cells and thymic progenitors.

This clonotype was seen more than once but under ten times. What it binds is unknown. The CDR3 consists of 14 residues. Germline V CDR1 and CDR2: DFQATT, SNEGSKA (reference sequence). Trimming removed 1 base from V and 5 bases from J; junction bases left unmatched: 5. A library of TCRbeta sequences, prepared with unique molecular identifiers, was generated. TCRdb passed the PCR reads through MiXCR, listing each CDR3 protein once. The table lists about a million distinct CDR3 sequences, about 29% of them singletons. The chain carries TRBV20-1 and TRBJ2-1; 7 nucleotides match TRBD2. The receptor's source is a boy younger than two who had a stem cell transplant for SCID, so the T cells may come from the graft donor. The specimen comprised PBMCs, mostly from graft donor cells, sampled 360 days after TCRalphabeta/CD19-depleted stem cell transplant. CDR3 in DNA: TGCAGTGCTAGAGGGTGGCTAGCGGACAATGAGCAGTTCTTC. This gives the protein CSARGWLADNEQFF.